What follows are 12 T cell receptor beta chains derived from one specimen sequenced in a study of blood T cell repertoires in COVID-19. The protocol was immunoSEQ multiplex PCR, while the TCRdb copy is restricted to in-frame clones and leaves out a portion. Here the sample spans over 150,000 clones, about 88% being singletons. Material for sequencing was peripheral blood. These receptors originate from a man aged 55-75 years with COVID-19, enrolled during active disease.

The genes are TRBV4-3 and TRBJ2-1; the match to TRBD2 covers 7 bases. The CDR3 extends over 14 amino acids. V was pared by 1 base and J by 9 bases, with 6 bases of the junction left unmatched. Germline lookup yields CDR1 LGHNA and CDR2 YSLEER. CDR3 sequence (DNA): TGCGCCAGCAGCCAAGCAACCGGGAGGCGTGAGCAGTTCTTC. Translating it yields CASSQATGRREQFF.

Only one count was recorded for this clone. This rearrangement joins TRBV19 to TRBJ1-5, with 9 bases matching TRBD1. The germline CDR1 and CDR2 sequences are LNHDA and SQIVND (reference sequence). This CDR3 contains 16 residues. Trimming cost V 4 bases and J 2 bases; bases outside gene matches: 6. The CDR3 sequence: CASSKETGGGNQPQHF. CDR3 sequence (DNA): TGTGCCAGTAGTAAAGAAACAGGGGGCGGCAATCAGCCCCAGCATTTT.

The rearrangement links TRBV24-1 to TRBJ2-1, with TRBD2 matching over 8 bases. Germline V gene sequence: CDR1 KGHDR, CDR2 SFDVKD. CDR3 length: 15 amino acids. With 4 bases clipped from V and 8 bases from J, the junction kept 9 bases outside the gene matches. In nucleotides, the CDR3 is TGTGCCACCAGTGACATAGCGGGGAGGATCGATGAGCAGTTCTTC. It encodes CATSDIAGRIDEQFF.

The CDR3 here is CASSQDMGPGELFF. CDR3 DNA sequence: TGTGCCAGCAGCCAAGATATGGGGCCCGGGGAGCTGTTTTTT. The chain joins TRBV3-1 (or the pseudogene TRBV3-2) to TRBJ2-2; D is perhaps TRBD1 (5 bases). The CDR3 covers 14 residues. With 0 bases removed from V and 6 bases from J, the gap between germline ends came to 8 bases. CDR1 is LGHDT and CDR2 is YNNKEL in the germline V gene (reference sequence).

V is TRBV5-8 and J is TRBJ1-2; the match to TRBD1 covers 9 bases. CDR1 is SGHTS, CDR2 YDEGEE, per germline. This CDR3 has 15 residues. The V gene end was trimmed by 4 bases and the J gene end by 10 bases; junction bases not matched to a gene: 14. The CDR3 coding sequence is TGTGCCAGCAGCCCGGGACAGGGAGGTCATGTGTTCTACACCTTC. The encoded protein is CASSPGQGGHVFYTF.

The J gene is TRBJ1-2, the V gene TRBV19; weak D call: TRBD1 (6 bases). Per germline, CDR1 LNHDA and CDR2 SQIVND (reference sequence). CDR3 length equals 13 residues. Trimming removed 0 bases at V and 8 bases at J, with 10 bases between. In nucleotides, the CDR3 is TGTGCCAGTAGTATAGATCAGGGGCAAGGCTACACCTTC. Translating gives CASSIDQGQGYTF.

The count of this clone is one. V and J are TRBV19 and TRBJ1-5, with 8 bases fitting TRBD1. V trimming: 6 bases; J trimming: 5 bases; junction bases outside the gene matches: 9. CDR3 length: 15 residues. CDR1 and CDR2 from the germline V gene are LNHDA and SQIVND (reference sequence). DNA for the CDR3: TGTGCCAGTAGGAATAGAAACAGGGGGGATCAGCCCCAGCATTTT. It yields the protein CASRNRNRGDQPQHF.

The rearrangement uses TRBV30 and TRBJ1-4; 7 nucleotides align to TRBD1. CDR1 and CDR2 from the germline V gene are GTSNPN and SVGIG (reference sequence). This CDR3 contains 15 residues. The trim removed 3 bases at V and 0 bases at J, leaving 4 bases unmatched. CDR3 sequence: CAWRRGTATNEKLFF. The DNA for the CDR3 is TGTGCCTGGAGGAGAGGGACAGCAACTAATGAAAAACTGTTTTTT.

The chain joins TRBV5-1 to TRBJ1-1; no clear D gene. Germline CDR1 SGHRS, CDR2 YFSETQ. Trimming shortened V by 4 bases and J by 1 base, and 14 bases separated the two germline ends. This CDR3 spans 15 amino acids. In nucleotides, the CDR3 is TGCGCCAGCAGCCCCGTTACTGGGCCGAACACTGAAGCTTTCTTT. This gives the protein CASSPVTGPNTEAFF.

This chain connects TRBV18 to TRBJ1-4; 7 positions match TRBD1. The CDR3 runs 14 residues. Germline V gene sequence: CDR1 KGHSH, CDR2 LQKENI. With 8 bases clipped from V and 5 bases from J, the junction kept 8 bases outside the gene matches. The CDR3 reads CASLTGQINEKLFF. CDR3 bases: TGTGCCAGCCTCACGGGACAGATAAATGAAAAACTGTTTTTT.

The V call is TRBV11-3, the J call TRBJ2-1; D gene ambiguous. This CDR3 spans 15 amino acids. Trimming took 2 bases from V and 2 from J, leaving 10 bases between them. Per germline, CDR1 SGHNT and CDR2 YENEEA. DNA of the CDR3: TGTGCCAGCAGCTTAAACCGGGTTGCCTACAATGAGCAGTTCTTC. This codes for CASSLNRVAYNEQFF.

The CDR3: CASSMWGDNTEAFF. CDR3 DNA: TGTGCCAGCAGTATGTGGGGGGATAACACTGAAGCTTTCTTT. J is TRBJ1-1 and V is TRBV6-5; the D gene is possibly TRBD1 (5 bases). The V gene lost 5 bases and the J gene lost 2 bases, with 12 bases spanning the gap. This CDR3 is 14 amino acids long. From germline, CDR1 is MNHEY and CDR2 SVGAGI.